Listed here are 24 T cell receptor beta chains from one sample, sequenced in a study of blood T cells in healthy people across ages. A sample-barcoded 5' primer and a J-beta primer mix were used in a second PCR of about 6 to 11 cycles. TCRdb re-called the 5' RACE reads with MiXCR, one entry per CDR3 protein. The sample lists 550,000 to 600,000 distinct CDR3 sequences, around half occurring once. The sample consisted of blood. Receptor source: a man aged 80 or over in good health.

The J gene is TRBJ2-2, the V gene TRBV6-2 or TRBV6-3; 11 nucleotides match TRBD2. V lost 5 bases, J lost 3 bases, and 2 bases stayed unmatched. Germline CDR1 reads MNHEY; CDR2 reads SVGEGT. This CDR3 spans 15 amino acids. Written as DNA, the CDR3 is TGTGCCAGCAGTAAACTAGCGGGAGACACCGGGGAGCTGTTTTTT. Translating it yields CASSKLAGDTGELFF.

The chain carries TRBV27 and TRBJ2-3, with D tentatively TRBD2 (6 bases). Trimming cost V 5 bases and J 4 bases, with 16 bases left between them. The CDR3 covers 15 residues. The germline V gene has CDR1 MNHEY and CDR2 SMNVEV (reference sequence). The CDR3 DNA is TGTGCCAGCAGTCAAAAGGGCGGGGTGGCAGATACGCAGTATTTT. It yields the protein CASSQKGGVADTQYF.

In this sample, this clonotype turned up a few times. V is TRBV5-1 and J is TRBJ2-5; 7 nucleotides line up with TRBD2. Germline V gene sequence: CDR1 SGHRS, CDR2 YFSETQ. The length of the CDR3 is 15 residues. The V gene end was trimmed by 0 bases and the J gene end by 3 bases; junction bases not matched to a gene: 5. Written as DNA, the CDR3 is TGCGCCAGCAGCTTGGGCCTAGCGGAAGAAGAGACCCAGTACTTC. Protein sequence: CASSLGLAEEETQYF. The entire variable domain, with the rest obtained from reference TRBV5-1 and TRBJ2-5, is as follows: KAGVTQTPRYLIKTRGQQVTLSCSPISGHRSVSWYQQTPGQGLQFLFEYFSETQRNKGNFPGRFSGRQFSNSRSEMNVSTLELGDSALYLCASSLGLAEEETQYFGPGTRLLVL.

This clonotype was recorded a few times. The CDR3 loop reads CASSPPAGQETQYF. DNA of the CDR3: TGTGCCAGCTCACCACCGGCAGGACAAGAGACCCAGTACTTC. This chain connects TRBV18 to TRBJ2-5; D gene uncertain. Germline V CDR1 and CDR2: KGHSH, LQKENI. This CDR3 spans 14 amino acids. Trimming took 0 bases from V and 2 from J, leaving 7 bases between them. Full variable domain (remainder filled in from reference TRBV18 and TRBJ2-5): NAGVMQNPRHLVRRRGQEARLRCSPMKGHSHVYWYRQLPEEGLKFMVYLQKENIIDESGMPKERFSAEFPKEGPSILRIQQVVRGDSAAYFCASSPPAGQETQYFGPGTRLLVL.

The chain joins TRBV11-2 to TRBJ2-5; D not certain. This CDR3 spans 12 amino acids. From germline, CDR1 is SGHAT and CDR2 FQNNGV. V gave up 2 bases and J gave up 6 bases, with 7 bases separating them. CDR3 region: CASSLHSKTQYF. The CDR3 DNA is TGTGCCAGCAGCTTACATTCGAAGACCCAGTACTTC.

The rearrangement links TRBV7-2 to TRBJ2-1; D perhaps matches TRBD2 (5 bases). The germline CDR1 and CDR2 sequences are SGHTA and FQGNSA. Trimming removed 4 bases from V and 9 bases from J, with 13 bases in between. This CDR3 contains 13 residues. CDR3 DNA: TGTGCCAGCAGCTCGGAGAGGGCGGCTGAGCAGTTCTTC. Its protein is CASSSERAAEQFF.

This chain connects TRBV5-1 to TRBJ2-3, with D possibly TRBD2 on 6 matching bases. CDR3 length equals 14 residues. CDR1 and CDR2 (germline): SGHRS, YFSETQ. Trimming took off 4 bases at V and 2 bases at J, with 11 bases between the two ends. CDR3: CASSERVATDTQYF. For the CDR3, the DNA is TGCGCCAGCAGCGAGCGGGTGGCCACAGATACGCAGTATTTT.

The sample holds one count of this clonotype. The CDR3 reads CASSPYGPNSEQYF. In nucleotides, the CDR3 is TGTGCCAGCAGCCCATACGGACCTAACAGTGAGCAGTACTTC. The chain joins TRBV7-2 to TRBJ2-4; D ambiguous. The CDR3 is 14 residues long. The germline V and J ends were trimmed by 5 bases and 13 bases, with 21 bases remaining between them. CDR1 SGHTA and CDR2 FQGNSA come from the germline V gene.

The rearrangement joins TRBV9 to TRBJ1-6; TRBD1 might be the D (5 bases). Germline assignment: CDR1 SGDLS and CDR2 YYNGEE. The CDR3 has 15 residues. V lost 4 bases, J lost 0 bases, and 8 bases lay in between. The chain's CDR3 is CASSSGLSYNSPLHF. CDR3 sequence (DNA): TGTGCCAGCAGCTCAGGGCTCTCCTATAATTCACCCCTCCACTTT.

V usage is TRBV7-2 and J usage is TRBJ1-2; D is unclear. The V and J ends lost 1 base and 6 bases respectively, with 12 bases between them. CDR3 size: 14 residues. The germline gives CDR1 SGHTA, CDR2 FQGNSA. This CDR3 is CASSLDTQIDGYTF. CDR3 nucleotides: TGTGCCAGCAGCTTAGACACGCAAATAGATGGCTACACCTTC.

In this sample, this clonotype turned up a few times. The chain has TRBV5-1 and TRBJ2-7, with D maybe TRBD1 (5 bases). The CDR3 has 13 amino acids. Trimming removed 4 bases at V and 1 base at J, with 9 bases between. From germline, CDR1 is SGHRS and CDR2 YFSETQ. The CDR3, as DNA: TGCGCCAGCAGCGAGCAGGGATCCTACGAGCAGTACTTC. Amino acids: CASSEQGSYEQYF.

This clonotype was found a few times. CDR3 loop: CASSGQGAGYGYTF. CDR3 DNA sequence: TGTGCCAGCAGCGGACAGGGGGCCGGCTATGGCTACACCTTC. This chain links TRBV7-8 with TRBJ1-2; 11 bases fit TRBD1. The CDR3 covers 14 residues. Per germline, CDR1 SGHVS and CDR2 FQNEAQ. The trim removed 5 bases at V and 4 bases at J, leaving 3 bases unmatched.

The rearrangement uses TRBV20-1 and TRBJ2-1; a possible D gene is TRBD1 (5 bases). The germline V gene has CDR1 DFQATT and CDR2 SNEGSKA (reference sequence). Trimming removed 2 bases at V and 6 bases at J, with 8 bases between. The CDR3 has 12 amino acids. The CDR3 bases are TGCAGTGCTAGAAGGGGCCCCAATGAGCAGTTCTTC. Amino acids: CSARRGPNEQFF.

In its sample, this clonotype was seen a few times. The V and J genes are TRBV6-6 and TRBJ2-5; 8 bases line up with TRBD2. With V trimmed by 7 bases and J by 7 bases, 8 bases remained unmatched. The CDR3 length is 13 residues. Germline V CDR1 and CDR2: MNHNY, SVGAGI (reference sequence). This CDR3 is CASTQKAGGTQYF. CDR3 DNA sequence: TGTGCCAGCACCCAAAAGGCGGGAGGGACCCAGTACTTC.

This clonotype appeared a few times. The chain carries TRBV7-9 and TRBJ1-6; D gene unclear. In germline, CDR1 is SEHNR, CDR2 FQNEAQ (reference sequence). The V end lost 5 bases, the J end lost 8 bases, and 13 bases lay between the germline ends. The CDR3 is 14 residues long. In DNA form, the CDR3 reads TGTGCCAGCAGCGGCAACGAAATGGATTCACCCCTCCACTTT. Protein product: CASSGNEMDSPLHF.

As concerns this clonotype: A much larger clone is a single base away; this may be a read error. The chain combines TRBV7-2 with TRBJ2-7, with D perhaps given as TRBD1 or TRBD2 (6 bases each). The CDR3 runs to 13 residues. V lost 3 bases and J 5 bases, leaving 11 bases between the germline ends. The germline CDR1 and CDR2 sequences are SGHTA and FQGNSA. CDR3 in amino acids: CASSFGGGHEQYF. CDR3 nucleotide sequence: TGTGCCAGCAGCTTCGGAGGGGGGCACGAGCAGTACTTC.

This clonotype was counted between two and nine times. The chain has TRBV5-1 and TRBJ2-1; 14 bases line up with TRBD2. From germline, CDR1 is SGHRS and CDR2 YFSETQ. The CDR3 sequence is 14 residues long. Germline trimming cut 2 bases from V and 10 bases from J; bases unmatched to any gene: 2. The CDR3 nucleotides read TGCGCCAGCAGCTTAGGGACTAGCGGGAGAGAGCAGTTCTTC. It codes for CASSLGTSGREQFF.

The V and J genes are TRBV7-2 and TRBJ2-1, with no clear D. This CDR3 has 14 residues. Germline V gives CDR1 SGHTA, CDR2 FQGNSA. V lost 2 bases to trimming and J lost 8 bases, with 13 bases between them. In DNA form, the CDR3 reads TGTGCCAGCAGCTTATATCCCGGCTGGGATGAGCAGTTCTTC. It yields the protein CASSLYPGWDEQFF.

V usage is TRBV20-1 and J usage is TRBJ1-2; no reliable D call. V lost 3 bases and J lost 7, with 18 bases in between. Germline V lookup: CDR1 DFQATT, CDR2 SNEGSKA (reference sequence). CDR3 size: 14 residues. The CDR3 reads CSARATGFEGGYTF. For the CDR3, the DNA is TGCAGTGCTAGGGCGACGGGGTTCGAAGGTGGCTACACCTTC.

The CDR3 coding sequence is TGCGCCAGCAGCTTGGAGTCGCTAGCCTACTCCTACGAGCAGTACTTC. This translates into CASSLESLAYSYEQYF. This chain joins TRBV5-1 and TRBJ2-7; the D gene is possibly TRBD2 (5 bases). V shed 0 bases and J shed 0 bases, with 13 bases lying between them. Per the germline V gene, CDR1 is SGHRS and CDR2 is YFSETQ. CDR3 length: 16 residues.

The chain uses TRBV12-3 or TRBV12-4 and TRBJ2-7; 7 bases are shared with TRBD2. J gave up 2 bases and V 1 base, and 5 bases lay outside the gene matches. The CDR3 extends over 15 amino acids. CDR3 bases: TGTGCCAGCAGTTTAGGACTAGCACAGACCTACGAGCAGTACTTC. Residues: CASSLGLAQTYEQYF.

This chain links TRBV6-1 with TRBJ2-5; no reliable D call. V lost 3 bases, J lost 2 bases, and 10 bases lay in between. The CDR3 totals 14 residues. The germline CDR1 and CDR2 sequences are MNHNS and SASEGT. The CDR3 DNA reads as TGTGCCAGCAGTGACGAATTAGCTCAAGAGACCCAGTACTTC. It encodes CASSDELAQETQYF.

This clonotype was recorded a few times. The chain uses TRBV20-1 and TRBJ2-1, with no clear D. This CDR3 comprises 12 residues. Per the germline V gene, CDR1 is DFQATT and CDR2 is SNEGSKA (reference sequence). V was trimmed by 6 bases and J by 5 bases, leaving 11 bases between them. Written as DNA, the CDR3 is TGCAGTGCGCGGTCATACGACAATGAGCAGTTCTTC. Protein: CSARSYDNEQFF.

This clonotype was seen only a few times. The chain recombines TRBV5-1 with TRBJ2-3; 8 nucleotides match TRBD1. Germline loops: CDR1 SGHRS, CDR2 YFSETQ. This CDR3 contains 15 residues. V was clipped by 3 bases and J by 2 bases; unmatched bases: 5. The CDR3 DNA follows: TGCGCCAGCAGCTCGGGACAGGACTCCACAGATACGCAGTATTTT. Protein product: CASSSGQDSTDTQYF. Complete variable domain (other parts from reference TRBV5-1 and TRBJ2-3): KAGVTQTPRYLIKTRGQQVTLSCSPISGHRSVSWYQQTPGQGLQFLFEYFSETQRNKGNFPGRFSGRQFSNSRSEMNVSTLELGDSALYLCASSSGQDSTDTQYFGPGTRLTVL.